The present T cell receptor beta chain was sequenced within a study of control samples from healthy donors and cancer patients. Sequencing was performed with immunoSEQ multiplex PCR; in TCRdb, only in-frame clones are kept and a portion is missing. The repertoire holds around 110,000 clones, with 88% as singletons. This CDR3 has 16 residues. Germline assignment: CDR1 SGHRS and CDR2 YFSETQ. V dropped 4 bases and J dropped 4 bases, with 21 bases sitting between them. The clonotype comes from a woman in her 70s in good health. What was sequenced was blood. The rearrangement links TRBV5-1 to TRBJ2-7, with D tentatively TRBD2 (6 bases). The chain's CDR3 is CASSPGGAQSDYEQYF. The CDR3 region has the DNA TGCGCCAGCAGCCCGGGCGGGGCGCAAAGTGATTACGAGCAGTACTTC.